A single sample gave rise to the 23 T cell receptor beta chains below, sequenced in a study of blood T cell repertoires in COVID-19. Libraries were prepared by immunoSEQ multiplex PCR; TCRdb keeps only in-frame clonotypes and omits some of them. The sample lists 95,000 to 150,000 clones; approximately 90% were seen once. The sequenced sample consisted of peripheral blood. Every receptor here comes from a man aged 40-50 years with acute or convalescent COVID-19.

The chain recombines TRBV27 with TRBJ2-1, with 11 bases matching TRBD2. This CDR3 spans 16 amino acids. Germline V gives CDR1 MNHEY, CDR2 SMNVEV (reference sequence). V was pared by 3 bases and J by 10 bases, with 11 bases of the junction left unmatched. The DNA of the CDR3 is TGTGCCAGCAGTTTCCCCGGGACTAGCGGTGGGATAGAGCAGTTCTTC. This sequence encodes CASSFPGTSGGIEQFF.

V is TRBV6-5 and J is TRBJ2-3, with 7 positions matching TRBD2. From germline, CDR1 is MNHEY and CDR2 SVGAGI. V shed 6 bases and J 2 bases; nucleotides not matched to a gene: 8. The CDR3 spans 15 residues. The CDR3 DNA reads as TGTGCCAGCAGCCCGACTAGCCCCTCCACAGATACGCAGTATTTT. Its protein product is CASSPTSPSTDTQYF.

V usage is TRBV3-1 (or the pseudogene TRBV3-2) and J usage is TRBJ2-1, with 12 positions matching TRBD1. The CDR3 length is 17 residues. With V trimmed by 4 bases and J by 8 bases, 12 bases remained unmatched. The germline CDR1 and CDR2 sequences are LGHDT and YNNKEL (reference sequence). The CDR3 reads CASSPYKPGTGGDEQFF. The CDR3 nucleotides are TGTGCCAGCAGCCCGTACAAACCCGGGACAGGGGGCGATGAGCAGTTCTTC.

In DNA form, the CDR3 reads TGTGCCAGCAGTGAAGATATAGACATTAACATTCAGTACTTC. Amino acids: CASSEDIDINIQYF. J is TRBJ2-4 and V is TRBV6-1, with no clear D. Trimming stripped 1 base from V and 7 bases from J, with 11 bases between. Germline V gene sequence: CDR1 MNHNS, CDR2 SASEGT. This CDR3 has 14 amino acids.

This sequence joins TRBV4-3 and TRBJ1-2; TRBD1 matches at 9 bases. This CDR3 has 14 amino acids. Germline CDR1 is LGHNA and CDR2 is YSLEER. J lost 6 bases, V lost 1 base, and 3 bases had no gene match. CDR3 protein: CASSQGDRVHGYTF. DNA of the CDR3: TGCGCCAGCAGCCAAGGGGACAGGGTCCATGGCTACACCTTC.

The chain employs TRBV27 and TRBJ1-6, with D unresolved. CDR1 is MNHEY, CDR2 SMNVEV, per germline (reference sequence). The CDR3 consists of 13 residues. V lost 3 bases and J lost 8, with 8 bases in between. CDR3 sequence: CASSLVLDSPLHF. For the CDR3, the DNA is TGTGCCAGCAGTTTGGTCCTAGATTCACCCCTCCACTTT.

This chain links TRBV7-2 with TRBJ2-7; TRBD2 is a possible D gene (5 bases). Germline CDR1 reads SGHTA; CDR2 reads FQGNSA. V was trimmed by 2 bases and J by 7 bases, leaving 12 bases between them. The CDR3 runs 13 residues. CDR3 DNA sequence: TGTGCCAGCAGCTTAAGTCTAGGAGGTGAGCAGTACTTC. Its translation: CASSLSLGGEQYF.

V is TRBV4-3 and J is TRBJ2-2; 15 nucleotides match TRBD2. J was trimmed by 1 base and V by 4 bases; bases with no gene match: 7. This CDR3 region has 19 residues. Per the germline V gene, CDR1 is LGHNA and CDR2 is YSLEER. Written as DNA, the CDR3 is TGCGCCAGCAGCCTAGGTGGGACTAGCGGGGGGTTGAACACCGGGGAGCTGTTTTTT. Residues: CASSLGGTSGGLNTGELFF.

V is TRBV27 and J is TRBJ2-7; TRBD2 might be the D (5 bases). The CDR3 contains 15 residues. V was pared by 0 bases and J by 5 bases, with 14 bases between. Germline CDR1 reads MNHEY; CDR2 reads SMNVEV (reference sequence). This chain's CDR3 is CASSLSRDNPHEQYF. The DNA for the CDR3 is TGTGCCAGCAGTTTATCCCGGGATAACCCCCACGAGCAGTACTTC.

This clone has only one observation. Other nucleotide sequences from this sample produce the same CDR3. The chain joins TRBV6-5 to TRBJ1-1; TRBD1 might be the D (5 bases). CDR1 MNHEY and CDR2 SVGAGI come from the germline V gene. The length of the CDR3 is 13 residues. Trimming stripped 0 bases from V and 4 bases from J, with 6 bases between. CDR3 nucleotide sequence: TGTGCCAGCAGTTACTCGGGGGGCACTGAAGCTTTCTTT. This gives the protein CASSYSGGTEAFF.

J is TRBJ1-1 and V is TRBV9; 7 bases map to TRBD1. V trimming: 0 bases; J trimming: 7 bases; junction bases outside the gene matches: 0. The germline CDR1 and CDR2 sequences are SGDLS and YYNGEE. The CDR3 consists of 12 residues. The CDR3, as DNA: TGTGCCAGCAGCGTAGGACAGGGTGAAGCTTTCTTT. Translating gives CASSVGQGEAFF.

The J gene is TRBJ1-1, the V gene TRBV18; no reliable D call. Germline assignment: CDR1 KGHSH and CDR2 LQKENI. V lost 4 bases and J lost 1, with 4 bases in between. The CDR3 runs 12 residues. Here the CDR3 reads CASSRQNTEAFF. CDR3 sequence (DNA): TGTGCCAGCTCACGACAGAACACTGAAGCTTTCTTT.

This chain uses TRBV27 with TRBJ1-4; D is possibly TRBD1 (5 bases). This CDR3 is 15 amino acids long. Germline V lookup: CDR1 MNHEY, CDR2 SMNVEV (reference sequence). Trimming removed 2 bases at V and 0 bases at J, with 7 bases between. The CDR3 DNA reads as TGTGCCAGCAGTTTAAGACAGTCAACTAATGAAAAACTGTTTTTT. It encodes CASSLRQSTNEKLFF.

The rearrangement uses TRBV11-3 and TRBJ2-1; 12 nucleotides align to TRBD2. The CDR3 spans 17 residues. CDR1 and CDR2 (germline): SGHNT, YENEEA. J gave up 0 bases and V 6 bases, and 6 bases lay outside the gene matches. The CDR3 sequence is CASSKASGGASYNEQFF. The CDR3 nucleotides are TGTGCCAGCAGTAAAGCTAGCGGGGGGGCCTCCTACAATGAGCAGTTCTTC. Full variable domain (rest looked up from reference TRBV11-3 and TRBJ2-1): EAGVVQSPRYKIIEKKQPVAFWCNPISGHNTLYWYLQNLGQGPELLIRYENEEAVDDSQLPKDRFSAERLKGVDSTLKIQPAELGDSAVYLCASSKASGGASYNEQFFGPGTRLTVL.

The chain combines TRBV7-9 with TRBJ2-7, with 7 bases that match TRBD1. Germline CDR1 and CDR2: SEHNR and FQNEAQ (reference sequence). The CDR3 is 14 amino acids. The V gene end was trimmed by 6 bases and the J gene end by 4 bases; junction bases not matched to a gene: 9. The CDR3 reads CASRPTGATYEQYF. The DNA of the CDR3 is TGTGCCAGCAGGCCAACAGGGGCTACATACGAGCAGTACTTC.

The rearrangement uses TRBV12-5 and TRBJ2-5; no clear D. This CDR3 has 11 residues. Germline V CDR1 and CDR2: LGHNT, FRNRAP. V lost 6 bases and J lost 5, with 7 bases in between. The CDR3 protein is CASGLSETQYF. CDR3 DNA: TGTGCTAGTGGGCTAAGCGAGACCCAGTACTTC.

The chain joins TRBV19 to TRBJ2-7; D may be TRBD2 (6 bases). V lost 2 bases and J lost 2, with 10 bases in between. There are 14 residues in the CDR3. Per the germline V gene, CDR1 is LNHDA and CDR2 is SQIVND (reference sequence). The CDR3 nucleotides are TGTGCCAGTAGTATACGGGGGTTTACCTACGAGCAGTACTTC. It codes for CASSIRGFTYEQYF.

The J gene is TRBJ2-7, the V gene TRBV28; TRBD2 agrees at 7 bases. This CDR3 spans 17 amino acids. Germline loops: CDR1 MDHEN, CDR2 SYDVKM. The J segment lost 1 base and the V segment lost 3 bases, leaving 12 bases of the junction unmatched. The CDR3 DNA is TGTGCCAGCAGTTTCCTCTGGGGGGGGAAGTTTTCCTACGAGCAGTACTTC. It codes for CASSFLWGGKFSYEQYF.

The chain links TRBV20-1 to TRBJ1-1; D not resolved. In germline, CDR1 is DFQATT, CDR2 SNEGSKA (reference sequence). This CDR3 contains 11 residues. V shed 6 bases and J shed 1 base, with 6 bases lying between them. The chain's CDR3 is CSARRNTEAFF. CDR3 coding DNA: TGCAGTGCGCGGAGGAACACTGAAGCTTTCTTT.

This sequence joins TRBV7-9 and TRBJ1-5; weak D call: TRBD1 (5 bases). Germline CDR1 reads SEHNR; CDR2 reads FQNEAQ (reference sequence). The V gene lost 5 bases and the J gene lost 5 bases, with 10 bases spanning the gap. CDR3 size: 13 residues. CDR3 loop: CASSLGADQPQHF. In nucleotides, the CDR3 is TGTGCCAGCAGCCTAGGGGCAGATCAGCCCCAGCATTTT.

The CDR3 sequence is CASSESSGGRASGLWEQYF. Here the CDR3 DNA reads TGTGCCAGCAGTGAATCGTCTGGCGGGAGGGCCTCCGGCTTATGGGAGCAGTACTTC. The V and J genes are TRBV6-1 and TRBJ2-7; TRBD2 matches at 9 bases. The CDR3 covers 19 residues. The trim removed 2 bases at V and 7 bases at J, leaving 21 bases unmatched. Germline values: CDR1 MNHNS, CDR2 SASEGT.

This clone appeared a single time. The V call is TRBV30, the J call TRBJ2-7, with no clear D. Deletions cut 1 base from V and 4 bases from J, with 5 bases between. Germline V gene data show CDR1 as GTSNPN and CDR2 as SVGIG (reference sequence). The CDR3 length is 11 residues. The CDR3 DNA follows: TGTGCCTGGAGTGGTCTTTACGAGCAGTACTTC. This sequence encodes CAWSGLYEQYF.

The chain uses TRBV5-1 and TRBJ2-3, with 7 positions matching TRBD1. CDR1 and CDR2 from the germline V gene are SGHRS and YFSETQ. V was pared by 2 bases and J by 4 bases, with 7 bases of the junction left unmatched. There are 15 residues in the CDR3. The CDR3 here is CASSLRQGNADTQYF. The CDR3, as DNA: TGCGCCAGCAGCTTAAGACAGGGAAACGCAGATACGCAGTATTTT.